This is a list of T cell receptor beta chains from one sample in a study of Graves' ophthalmopathy and Graves' hyperthyroidism. TCRdb used MiXCR to reprocess the multiplex PCR reads, holding one entry per CDR3 protein. The sample consists of a few hundred thousand distinct CDR3 sequences, about 18% of them appearing once. The sample was peripheral blood. These receptors were obtained from an adult woman with stable Graves' hyperthyroidism. CDR3s include the opening cysteine and the closing phenylalanine or tryptophan. A D gene is named only where the DNA matches it firmly. For some rows the clone size is stated as once, few or many, or as a class when expanded; others skip it.

abundance,d_gene,v_gene,j_gene,CDR3aa,CDR3nt
many,-,TRBV12-3/TRBV12-4,TRBJ2-7,CASRQGLQAYEQYF,TGTGCCAGCAGACAGGGACTGCAAGCCTACGAGCAGTACTTC
-,-,TRBV30,TRBJ2-2,CAWEGLHTGELFF,TGTGCCTGGGAAGGACTCCACACCGGGGAGCTGTTTTTT
many,-,TRBV28,TRBJ2-7,CASSFSLAYEQYF,TGTGCCAGCAGTTTTTCCCTAGCCTACGAGCAGTACTTC
few,TRBD2,TRBV4-3,TRBJ2-7,CASSQDDAGGVYEQYF,TGCGCCAGCAGCCAAGACGACGCGGGAGGGGTTTACGAGCAGTACTTC
many,-,TRBV3-1,TRBJ1-2,CASSQPIGGYTF,TGTGCCAGCAGCCAACCAATAGGTGGCTACACCTTC
-,-,TRBV4-2,TRBJ1-6,CASSQGASFGSPLHF,TGTGCCAGCAGCCAAGGGGCCAGCTTCGGATCACCCCTCCACTTT
many,-,TRBV9,TRBJ2-7,CASSVDPTQGQYF,TGTGCCAGCAGCGTAGATCCTACCCAGGGGCAGTACTTC
many,-,TRBV2,TRBJ1-2,CASRHGGGNGYTF,TGTGCCAGCAGGCACGGGGGGGGTAATGGCTACACCTTC
-,-,TRBV12-3/TRBV12-4,TRBJ1-4,CASSSGKGDEKLFF,TGTGCCAGCAGTTCGGGGAAGGGCGATGAAAAACTGTTTTTT
many,-,TRBV20-1,TRBJ2-7,CSARGLRGPKYEQYF,TGCAGTGCTAGGGGACTGAGAGGGCCGAAGTACGAGCAGTACTTC
many,TRBD1,TRBV28,TRBJ1-6,CASRDRENSPLHF,TGTGCCAGCAGGGACAGGGAAAATTCACCCCTCCACTTT
-,-,TRBV29-1,TRBJ1-1,CSVEGIGPRTTEAFF,TGCAGCGTTGAAGGGATAGGGCCCCGGACCACTGAAGCTTTCTTT
many,-,TRBV18,TRBJ1-2,CASSPGAENYGYTF,TGTGCCAGCTCACCAGGGGCAGAGAACTATGGCTACACCTTC
many,-,TRBV19,TRBJ1-1,CASSPRQNTEAFF,TGCGCCAGCAGCCCTAGACAGAACACTGAAGCTTTCTTT
many,TRBD2,TRBV6-2/TRBV6-3,TRBJ2-2,CASSSPPRFLAGGPWYTGELFF,TGTGCCAGCAGTTCCCCGCCCCGATTCCTAGCGGGAGGGCCGTGGTACACCGGGGAGCTGTTTTTT
-,TRBD1,TRBV12-3/TRBV12-4,TRBJ2-7,CASSPADRDGPYEQYF,TGTGCCAGCAGTCCCGCGGACAGGGACGGTCCCTACGAGCAGTACTTC
many,TRBD1,TRBV25-1,TRBJ1-2,CASSEIDSGGINYGYTF,TGTGCCAGCAGTGAAATCGATTCAGGGGGAATTAACTATGGCTACACCTTC
many,-,TRBV6-5,TRBJ1-2,CASSYRGRIEGGYTF,TGTGCCAGCAGTTACAGAGGGCGGATTGAGGGCGGCTACACCTTC
many,-,TRBV5-5,TRBJ2-4,CASSSGLLAKNIQYF,TGTGCCAGCAGCTCGGGACTCCTAGCCAAAAACATTCAGTACTTC
many,-,TRBV29-1,TRBJ2-7,CSICCEGTSYEQYF,TGCAGCATTTGTTGCGAAGGGACATCCTACGAGCAGTACTTC
many,-,TRBV11-2,TRBJ2-7,CASSFPAYYYEQYF,TGTGCCAGCAGCTTTCCAGCGTACTACTACGAGCAGTACTTC
many,-,TRBV25-1,TRBJ2-7,CASSDYPSSYEQYF,TGTGCCAGCAGTGACTATCCGAGCTCCTACGAGCAGTACTTC
many,-,TRBV2,TRBJ2-7,CASSDPGLNEQYF,TGTGCCAGCAGCGACCCGGGACTTAACGAGCAGTACTTC
many,-,TRBV6-2/TRBV6-3,TRBJ2-5,CASSYSYSPQETQYF,TGTGCCAGCAGTTACTCCTACAGCCCTCAAGAGACCCAGTACTTC
many,-,TRBV28,TRBJ1-6,CASSPSGLNSPLHF,TGTGCCAGCAGTCCCTCAGGGTTGAATTCACCCCTCCACTTT
-,-,TRBV7-2,TRBJ2-7,CASSFQASGAYEQYF,TGTGCCAGCAGCTTTCAGGCGTCGGGGGCCTACGAGCAGTACTTC
many,TRBD2,TRBV6-2/TRBV6-3,TRBJ2-7,CASSYTVPGLAGGHYEQYF,TGTGCCAGCAGTTACACGGTACCGGGACTAGCGGGAGGCCACTACGAGCAGTACTTC